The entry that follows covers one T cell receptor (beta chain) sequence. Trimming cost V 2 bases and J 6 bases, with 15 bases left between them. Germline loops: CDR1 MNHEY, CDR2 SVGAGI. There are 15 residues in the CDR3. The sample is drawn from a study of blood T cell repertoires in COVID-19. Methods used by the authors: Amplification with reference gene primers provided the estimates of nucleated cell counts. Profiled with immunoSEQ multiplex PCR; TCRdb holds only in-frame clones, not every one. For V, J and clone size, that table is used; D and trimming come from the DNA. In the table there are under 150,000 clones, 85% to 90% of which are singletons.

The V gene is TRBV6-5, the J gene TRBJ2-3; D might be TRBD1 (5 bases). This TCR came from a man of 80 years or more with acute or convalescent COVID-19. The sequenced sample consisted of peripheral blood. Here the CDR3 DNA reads TGTGCCAGCAGTTACGCAGGGCCTCCGAAGGATACGCAGTATTTT. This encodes CASSYAGPPKDTQYF.